This T cell receptor (beta chain) was sequenced in a study of blood T cell repertoires in COVID-19. In the study overall: COVID-19 samples, acute and convalescent, were from the United States, Italy and Spain.

Original handling: It was from reference gene primer amplification that nucleated cell counts were estimated. The method was immunoSEQ multiplex PCR; TCRdb's version includes in-frame clones alone and lacks a portion of them. D and trimming were read from the DNA, whereas the V and J calls and clone size are those reported in that table. The sample consists of fewer than 300,000 clones, 88% of them appearing once. From germline, CDR1 is SGHRS and CDR2 YFSETQ. The V end was cut by 6 bases, the J end by 0 bases, with 13 bases between. The CDR3 covers 15 residues. The chain joins TRBV5-1 to TRBJ2-1; D is unclear. This TCR was sampled from a woman in her twenties or thirties with acute or convalescent COVID-19. Input material: peripheral blood. The CDR3 loop is CASTNEPSSYNEQFF. DNA for the CDR3: TGCGCCAGCACCAACGAGCCGAGCTCCTACAATGAGCAGTTCTTC.